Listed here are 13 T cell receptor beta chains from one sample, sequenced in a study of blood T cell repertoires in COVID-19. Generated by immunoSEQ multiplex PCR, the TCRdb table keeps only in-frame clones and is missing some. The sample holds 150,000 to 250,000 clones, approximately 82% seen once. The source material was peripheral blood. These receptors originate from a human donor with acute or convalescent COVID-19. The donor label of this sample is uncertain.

In DNA form, the CDR3 reads TGTGCCAGTAGTATAGGTCAGGGGGCGAGCTACGAGCAGTACTTC. Translating gives CASSIGQGASYEQYF. The rearrangement links TRBV19 to TRBJ2-7; 8 bases match TRBD1. This CDR3 spans 15 amino acids. The germline gives CDR1 LNHDA, CDR2 SQIVND (reference sequence). J was trimmed by 3 bases and V by 1 base; bases with no gene match: 5. Looking up the rest from reference TRBV19 and TRBJ2-7 gives the full variable domain: DGGITQSPKYLFRKEGQNVTLSCEQNLNHDAMYWYRQDPGQGLRLIYYSQIVNDFQKGDIAEGYSVSREKKESFPLTVTSAQKNPTAFYLCASSIGQGASYEQYFGPGTRLTVT.

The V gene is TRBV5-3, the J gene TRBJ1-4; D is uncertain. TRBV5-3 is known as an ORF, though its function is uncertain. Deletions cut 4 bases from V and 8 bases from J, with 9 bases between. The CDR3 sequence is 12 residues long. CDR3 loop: CARSQDREKLFF. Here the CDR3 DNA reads TGTGCCAGAAGCCAAGATCGGGAAAAACTGTTTTTT.

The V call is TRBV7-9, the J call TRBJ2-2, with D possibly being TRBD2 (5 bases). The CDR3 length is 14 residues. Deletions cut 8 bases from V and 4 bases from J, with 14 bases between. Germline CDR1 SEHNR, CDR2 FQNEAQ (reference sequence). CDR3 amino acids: CASLAGRGTGELFF. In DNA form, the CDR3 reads TGTGCCAGCCTCGCGGGTAGAGGCACCGGGGAGCTGTTTTTT.

The chain's CDR3 is CAWSALRGNTEAFF. The CDR3 nucleotides are TGTGCCTGGAGTGCCCTCAGGGGGAACACTGAAGCTTTCTTT. The chain employs TRBV30 and TRBJ1-1, with TRBD1 as a possible D gene (6 bases). The CDR3 length is 14 residues. Germline CDR1 reads GTSNPN; CDR2 reads SVGIG (reference sequence). V dropped 1 base and J dropped 1 base, with 10 bases sitting between them.

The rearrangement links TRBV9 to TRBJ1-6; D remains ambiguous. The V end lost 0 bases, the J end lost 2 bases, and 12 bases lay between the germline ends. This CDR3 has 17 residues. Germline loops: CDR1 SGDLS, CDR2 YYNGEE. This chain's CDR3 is CASSVGRGMAYNSPLHF. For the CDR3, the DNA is TGTGCCAGCAGCGTAGGGAGAGGGATGGCCTATAATTCACCCCTCCACTTT. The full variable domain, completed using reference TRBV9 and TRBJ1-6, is DSGVTQTPKHLITATGQRVTLRCSPRSGDLSVYWYQQSLDQGLQFLIQYYNGEERAKGNILERFSAQQFPDLHSELNLSSLELGDSALYFCASSVGRGMAYNSPLHFGNGTRLTVT.

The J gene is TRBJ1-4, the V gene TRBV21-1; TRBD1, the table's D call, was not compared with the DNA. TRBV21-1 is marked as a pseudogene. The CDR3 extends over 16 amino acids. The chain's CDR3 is CASSKVGRAPNEKLFF. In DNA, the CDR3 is TGTGCCAGCAGCAAAGTGGGCAGGGCCCCTAATGAAAAACTGTTTTTT.

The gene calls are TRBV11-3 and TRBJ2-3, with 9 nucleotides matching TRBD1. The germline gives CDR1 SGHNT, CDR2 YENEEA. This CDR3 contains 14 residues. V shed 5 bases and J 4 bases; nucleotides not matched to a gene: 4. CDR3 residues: CASSARTGADTQYF. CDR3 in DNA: TGTGCCAGCAGCGCTCGGACAGGGGCAGATACGCAGTATTTT.

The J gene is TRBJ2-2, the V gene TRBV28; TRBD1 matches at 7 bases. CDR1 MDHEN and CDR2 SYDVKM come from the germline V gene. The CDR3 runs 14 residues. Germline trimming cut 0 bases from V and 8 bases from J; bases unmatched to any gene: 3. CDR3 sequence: CASSLWPGQGELFF. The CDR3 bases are TGTGCCAGCAGTTTATGGCCGGGACAGGGGGAGCTGTTTTTT.

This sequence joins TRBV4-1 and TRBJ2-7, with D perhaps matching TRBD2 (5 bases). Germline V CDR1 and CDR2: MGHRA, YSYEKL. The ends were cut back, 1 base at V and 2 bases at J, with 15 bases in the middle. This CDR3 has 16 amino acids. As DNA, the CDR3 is TGCGCCAGCAGCCAAGCCTTGCAGCCGCGGGCCTACGAGCAGTACTTC. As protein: CASSQALQPRAYEQYF.

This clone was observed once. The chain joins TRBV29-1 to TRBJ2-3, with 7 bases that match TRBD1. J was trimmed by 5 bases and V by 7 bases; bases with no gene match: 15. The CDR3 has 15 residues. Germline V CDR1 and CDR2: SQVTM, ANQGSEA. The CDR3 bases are TGCAGCGCTGTGACAGGGTCAGGCCACAGAGATACGCAGTATTTT. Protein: CSAVTGSGHRDTQYF.

The CDR3 region is CASSFNGIAQETQYF. CDR3 nucleotides: TGCGCCAGCAGCTTTAACGGGATTGCACAAGAGACCCAGTACTTC. The chain combines TRBV5-1 with TRBJ2-5; maybe TRBD2 (5 bases). Germline V lookup: CDR1 SGHRS, CDR2 YFSETQ. The germline V and J ends were trimmed by 2 bases and 2 bases, with 13 bases remaining between them. The CDR3 totals 15 residues. Using reference TRBV5-1 and TRBJ2-5 for the parts outside the CDR3, the full variable domain is KAGVTQTPRYLIKTRGQQVTLSCSPISGHRSVSWYQQTPGQGLQFLFEYFSETQRNKGNFPGRFSGRQFSNSRSEMNVSTLELGDSALYLCASSFNGIAQETQYFGPGTRLLVL.

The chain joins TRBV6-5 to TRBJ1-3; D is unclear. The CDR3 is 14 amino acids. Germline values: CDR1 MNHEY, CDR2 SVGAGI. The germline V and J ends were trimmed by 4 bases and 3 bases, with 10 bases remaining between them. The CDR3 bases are TGTGCCAGCAGTTTAGAGGGATTTGGAAACACCATATATTTT. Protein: CASSLEGFGNTIYF.

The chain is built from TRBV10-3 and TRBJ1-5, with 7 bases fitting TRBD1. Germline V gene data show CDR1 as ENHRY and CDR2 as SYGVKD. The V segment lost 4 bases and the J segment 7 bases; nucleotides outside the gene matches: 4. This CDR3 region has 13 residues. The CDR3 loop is CAISGQGGQPQHF. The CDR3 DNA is TGTGCCATCAGTGGACAGGGCGGGCAGCCCCAGCATTTT.